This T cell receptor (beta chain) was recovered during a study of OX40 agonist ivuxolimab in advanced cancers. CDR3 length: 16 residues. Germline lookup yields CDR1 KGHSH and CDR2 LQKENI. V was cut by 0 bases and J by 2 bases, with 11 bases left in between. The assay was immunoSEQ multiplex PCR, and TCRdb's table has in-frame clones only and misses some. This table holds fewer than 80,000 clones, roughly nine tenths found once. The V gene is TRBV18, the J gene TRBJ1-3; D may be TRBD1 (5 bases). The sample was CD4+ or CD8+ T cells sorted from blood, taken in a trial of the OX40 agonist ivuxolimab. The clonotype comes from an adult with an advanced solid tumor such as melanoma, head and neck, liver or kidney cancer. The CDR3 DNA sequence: TGTGCCAGCTCACCACCGGGACTGTCTCCTGGAAACACCATATATTTT. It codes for CASSPPGLSPGNTIYF.